This is a list of T cell receptor beta chains from one sample in a study of blood T cell repertoires in COVID-19. Sequencing used immunoSEQ multiplex PCR; TCRdb keeps in-frame clones, though not all of them. Of 90,000 to 120,000 clones listed, more than 75% are singletons. Sequences were obtained from peripheral blood. The origin of the receptors is a man aged 50 to 60 with acute or convalescent COVID-19. Each CDR3 is given with its conserved first and last residue. The D gene is left open where the match is weak. The listing skips clone size in some rows; elsewhere it reads once, few, many or a size class.

V	size	J	D	CDR3	DNA
TRBV7-2	NA	TRBJ1-4	NA	CASSLGASEKLFF	TGTGCCAGCAGCTTAGGGGCTTCTGAAAAACTGTTTTTT
TRBV24-1	NA	TRBJ1-2	TRBD1	CATSDRDRGARGYTF	TGTGCCACCAGTGATCGAGACAGGGGCGCCCGCGGCTACACCTTC
TRBV5-1	once	TRBJ1-4	TRBD1	CASSSPPGQGATNEKLFF	TGCGCCAGCAGCTCTCCCCCGGGACAGGGGGCAACTAATGAAAAACTGTTTTTT
TRBV2	NA	TRBJ2-7	TRBD1	CASTGTGGFDEQYF	TGTGCCAGCACCGGGACAGGCGGTTTTGACGAGCAGTACTTC
TRBV28	NA	TRBJ2-7	TRBD1	CASTSGTGGYEQYF	TGTGCCAGCACCTCCGGGACAGGGGGGTACGAGCAGTACTTC
TRBV15	NA	TRBJ2-2	NA	CATSSVGSTGELFF	TGTGCCACCAGTAGCGTGGGGAGCACCGGGGAGCTGTTTTTT
TRBV7-9	NA	TRBJ1-2	NA	CASSLGGRNYGYTF	TGTGCCAGCAGCTTAGGCGGGAGAAACTATGGCTACACCTTC
TRBV11-3	NA	TRBJ2-1	NA	CASSPRSRREQFF	TGTGCCAGCAGCCCGAGATCGAGGCGTGAGCAGTTCTTC
TRBV19	NA	TRBJ2-2	NA	CASSQLTALGSGELFF	TGTGCCAGTAGTCAATTGACAGCGTTAGGGTCCGGGGAGCTGTTTTTT
TRBV7-2	NA	TRBJ2-5	TRBD2	CASSFSSGLGAQETQYF	TGTGCCAGCAGCTTTTCCTCGGGACTAGGGGCCCAAGAGACCCAGTACTTC
TRBV5-4	NA	TRBJ2-3	TRBD2	CASSPQAAGGADTQYF	TGTGCCAGCAGCCCCCAGGCAGCGGGAGGGGCAGATACGCAGTATTTT
TRBV5-6	NA	TRBJ2-7	TRBD2	CASSPGVSGTSEPYEQYF	TGTGCCAGCAGTCCGGGTGTTAGTGGGACTAGCGAGCCCTACGAGCAGTACTTC
TRBV5-1	NA	TRBJ2-7	NA	CASSLGPRVIYSYEQYF	TGCGCCAGCAGCTTGGGACCCAGGGTGATATATTCCTACGAGCAGTACTTC
TRBV6-1	NA	TRBJ2-1	TRBD2	CASSERLAGVGSYNEQFF	TGTGCCAGCAGTGAACGACTAGCGGGAGTAGGCTCCTACAATGAGCAGTTCTTC
TRBV9	NA	TRBJ2-1	TRBD2	CASSAGLAGYNEQFF	TGTGCCAGCAGCGCCGGACTAGCGGGCTACAATGAGCAGTTCTTC
TRBV25-1	NA	TRBJ2-7	NA	CASSDGGEQYF	TGTGCCAGCAGTGATGGAGGGGAGCAGTACTTC
TRBV10-3	NA	TRBJ1-6	NA	CAITGELFSPLHF	TGTGCCATCACAGGGGAGCTGTTTTCACCCCTCCACTTT
TRBV27	NA	TRBJ1-1	NA	CASSLTNLNTEAFF	TGTGCCAGCAGTTTAACAAATTTGAACACTGAAGCTTTCTTT
TRBV19	NA	TRBJ2-6	TRBD1	CASSIGQGCGSGPGLSGANVLTF	TGTGCCAGTAGTATCGGACAGGGTTGCGGGTCGGGGCCGGGACTTTCTGGGGCCAACGTCCTGACTTTC
TRBV5-1	NA	TRBJ2-7	NA	CASSLGQNYQQYF	TGCGCCAGCAGCTTGGGACAGAATTACCAGCAGTACTTC
TRBV27	NA	TRBJ1-6	NA	CASSLSKGWAYPSPLHF	TGTGCCAGCAGTTTATCGAAAGGCTGGGCTTATCCTTCACCCCTCCACTTT
TRBV30	NA	TRBJ1-5	NA	CAWTGGGNQPQHF	TGTGCCTGGACTGGGGGCGGCAATCAGCCCCAGCATTTT
TRBV25-1	NA	TRBJ2-2	TRBD2	CASRPGAGGPGELFF	TGTGCCAGCAGACCCGGCGCGGGAGGGCCGGGGGAGCTGTTTTTT
TRBV20-1	NA	TRBJ2-7	NA	CSASALYEQYF	TGCAGTGCTAGTGCCCTCTACGAGCAGTACTTC
TRBV29-1	NA	TRBJ2-2	TRBD1	CSVEGQGETGELFF	TGCAGCGTTGAAGGACAGGGAGAAACCGGGGAGCTGTTTTTT
TRBV21-1	NA	TRBJ2-1	NA	CASSAGGGEQFF	TGTGCCAGCAGCGCAGGGGGCGGGGAGCAGTTCTTC
TRBV2	NA	TRBJ2-2	NA	CASNPNGANTGELFF	TGTGCCAGCAACCCGAACGGGGCGAACACCGGGGAGCTGTTTTTT
TRBV5-1	NA	TRBJ1-1	NA	CASSLGGSTEAFF	TGCGCCAGCAGCTTAGGGGGAAGCACTGAAGCTTTCTTT